This is a list of T cell receptor beta chains from one sample in a study of sequential checkpoint blockade in melanoma. This table comes from immunoSEQ multiplex PCR, and its TCRdb copy is limited to in-frame clones, with some not included. The data show 3,000 or so clones, under 20% seen once. The material sequenced was tumor tissue (inferred from file names), taken from a patient given nivolumab and ipilimumab in sequence. These receptors originate from a human donor with melanoma. The CDR3 runs from the conserved cysteine through the conserved F or W. A D gene is named only where the DNA matches it firmly. Only part of the rows carry a size: once, few, many, or a class if the clone is expanded.

clone_size	d_call	v_call	j_call	cdr3_aa	cdr3_nt
few	NA	TRBV6-8	TRBJ2-7	CASRTGTPGGSYEQYF	TGTGCCAGCAGGACCGGGACCCCGGGCGGCTCCTACGAGCAGTACTTC
medium-sized	TRBD1	TRBV6-8	TRBJ2-1	CASSYSMPGTGGIHEQFF	TGTGCCAGCAGTTACTCGATGCCCGGGACAGGGGGCATCCATGAGCAGTTCTTC
medium-sized	NA	TRBV11-3	TRBJ2-3	CASSPGYQSTDTQYF	TGTGCCAGCAGCCCCGGTTATCAGAGCACAGATACGCAGTATTTT
NA	TRBD1	TRBV12-5	TRBJ2-1	CASGWTGNEQFF	TGTGCTAGTGGTTGGACAGGCAATGAGCAGTTCTTC
medium-sized	TRBD1	TRBV11-3	TRBJ1-4	CASSSNRGLDEKLFF	TGTGCCAGCAGTTCGAACAGGGGGCTGGATGAAAAACTGTTTTTT
many	TRBD1	TRBV7-6	TRBJ1-5	CASSPGQGAERGNQPQHF	TGTGCCAGCAGCCCAGGACAGGGGGCTGAGAGAGGCAATCAGCCCCAGCATTTT
medium-sized	TRBD2	TRBV28	TRBJ2-2	CASVSWGVSGRSGELFF	TGTGCCAGCGTTAGCTGGGGTGTTAGCGGGAGATCCGGGGAGCTGTTTTTT
NA	TRBD1	TRBV6-8	TRBJ2-7	CASGTGPYEQYF	TGTGCCAGTGGGACAGGGCCCTACGAGCAGTACTTC
NA	NA	TRBV6-8	TRBJ2-7	CASRGPPAGTWYEQYF	TGTGCCAGCAGAGGACCCCCTGCGGGGACCTGGTACGAGCAGTACTTC
NA	TRBD2	TRBV29-1	TRBJ2-7	CSVTGTSGRSYEQYF	TGCAGCGTTACCGGCACTAGCGGGAGGTCGTACGAGCAGTACTTC
few	NA	TRBV10-1	TRBJ1-5	CASSVHLTATGTKANSNQPQHF	TGCGCCAGCAGCGTCCACCTGACCGCTACCGGGACAAAAGCCAATAGCAATCAGCCCCAGCATTTT
NA	NA	TRBV29-1	TRBJ2-7	CSVETSSLGQYF	TGCAGCGTCGAGACATCATCTCTCGGGCAGTACTTC
few	TRBD1	TRBV9	TRBJ2-5	CASSAQTGGPKETQYF	TGTGCCAGCAGCGCCCAGACAGGGGGCCCGAAGGAGACCCAGTACTTC
few	TRBD2	TRBV6-8	TRBJ2-3	CASRDSGRGTDTQYF	TGTGCCAGCAGGGATAGCGGGAGGGGCACAGATACGCAGTATTTT
medium-sized	NA	TRBV11-3	TRBJ1-1	CASSLESGNTEAFF	TGTGCCAGCAGCTTAGAGAGCGGGAACACTGAAGCTTTCTTT
medium-sized	TRBD2	TRBV6-8	TRBJ2-1	CASSDSGLAGGHEQFF	TGTGCCAGCAGTGACTCCGGACTAGCGGGGGGGCATGAGCAGTTCTTC
many	TRBD1	TRBV11-3	TRBJ1-2	CASSPAGQGGSTLYGYTF	TGTGCCAGCAGCCCGGCGGGACAGGGGGGGTCCACCCTCTATGGCTACACCTTC
medium-sized	TRBD2	TRBV11-3	TRBJ2-2	CASSLSGLVGGELFF	TGTGCCAGCAGCTTATCGGGACTAGTGGGCGGGGAGCTGTTTTTT
few	TRBD2	TRBV6-1	TRBJ2-3	CASSEGSGGTDTQYF	TGTGCCAGCAGTGAAGGCAGCGGGGGCACAGATACGCAGTATTTT
few	TRBD1	TRBV29-1	TRBJ1-5	CSVLQGIGNQPQHF	TGCAGCGTCCTACAGGGGATCGGCAATCAGCCCCAGCATTTT
medium-sized	NA	TRBV6-8	TRBJ1-4	CASTYSGTTAGKLFF	TGTGCCAGCACATATTCCGGGACAACTGCTGGAAAACTGTTTTTT
many	TRBD1	TRBV11-3	TRBJ1-2	CASSVRDRALYGYTF	TGTGCCAGCAGCGTCCGGGACAGGGCGCTCTATGGCTACACCTTC
NA	TRBD2	TRBV19	TRBJ2-2	CASSKLLAGAGELFF	TGTGCCAGTAGTAAGTTACTAGCGGGAGCCGGGGAGCTGTTTTTT
medium-sized	TRBD1	TRBV4-1	TRBJ1-1	CASSQDFAGGFTEAFF	TGCGCCAGCAGCCAAGATTTCGCAGGGGGCTTTACTGAAGCTTTCTTT
NA	NA	TRBV6-8	TRBJ2-7	CASSYSDAGTYEQYF	TGTGCCAGCAGTTACTCGGATGCAGGGACCTACGAGCAGTACTTC
few	TRBD1	TRBV28	TRBJ1-6	CASSLDRGRSSYNSPLHF	TGTGCCAGCAGTTTGGACAGGGGCCGGAGCTCCTATAATTCACCCCTCCACTTT
medium-sized	NA	TRBV11-3	TRBJ2-7	CASSFGRMGYEQYF	TGTGCCAGCAGCTTCGGCCGGATGGGCTACGAGCAGTACTTC
NA	NA	TRBV9	TRBJ2-1	CASSVGHYNEQFF	TGTGCCAGCAGCGTAGGCCACTACAATGAGCAGTTCTTC
NA	TRBD2	TRBV18	TRBJ2-3	CASSPKRLAGGLTQYF	TGTGCCAGCTCACCAAAGAGGCTAGCGGGGGGGCTTACGCAGTATTTT
medium-sized	TRBD1	TRBV11-3	TRBJ2-5	CASSSPLTPGQVFAETQYF	TGTGCCAGCAGCTCACCCCTCACTCCGGGACAGGTTTTCGCAGAGACCCAGTACTTC
NA	NA	TRBV19	TRBJ1-4	CASSWGTNEKLFF	TGTGCCAGTAGTTGGGGGACCAATGAAAAACTGTTTTTT
medium-sized	NA	TRBV11-3	TRBJ2-2	CASSQDGANTGELFF	TGTGCCAGCAGCCAGGACGGCGCGAACACCGGGGAGCTGTTTTTT
medium-sized	TRBD1	TRBV11-3	TRBJ2-5	CASSRQGSTETQYF	TGTGCCAGCAGCAGACAGGGAAGTACAGAGACCCAGTACTTC
NA	TRBD2	TRBV28	TRBJ2-2	CASSSPAGRARIGTGELFF	TGTGCCAGCAGTTCCCCCGCCGGGAGGGCCCGGATTGGAACCGGGGAGCTGTTTTTT
NA	TRBD1	TRBV18	TRBJ2-1	CASSLTTGTGNNEQFF	TGTGCCAGCTCACTAACGACCGGGACAGGGAACAATGAGCAGTTCTTC
NA	NA	TRBV29-1	TRBJ2-6	CSAQSDINSGANVLTF	TGCAGCGCACAGTCGGACATCAACTCTGGGGCCAACGTCCTGACTTTC
NA	NA	TRBV29-1	TRBJ1-1	CSVERALNTEAFF	TGCAGCGTTGAGAGGGCGCTCAACACTGAAGCTTTCTTT
few	TRBD2	TRBV11-3	TRBJ2-3	CASSFTGGITDTQYF	TGTGCCAGCAGTTTCACGGGGGGAATCACAGATACGCAGTATTTT
medium-sized	NA	TRBV4-1	TRBJ1-5	CASSQDTGISNQPQHF	TGCGCCAGCAGCCAAGATACCGGAATAAGCAATCAGCCCCAGCATTTT
few	TRBD2	TRBV28	TRBJ2-1	CASSSLLAGEASNEQFF	TGTGCCAGCAGTTCCCTTCTAGCGGGCGAAGCTTCCAATGAGCAGTTCTTC
NA	NA	TRBV19	TRBJ1-2	CASSQTGQGGYGYTF	TGTGCCAGTAGTCAAACTGGACAAGGTGGCTATGGCTACACCTTC
few	TRBD1	TRBV18	TRBJ1-2	CASSPGTGEESGYTF	TGTGCCAGCTCACCAGGGACAGGGGAGGAGAGTGGCTACACCTTC
few	NA	TRBV1	TRBJ2-6	CASSQDRGSGRPGANVLTF	TGCGCCAGCAGCCAAGATCGGGGTAGCGGGAGACCTGGGGCCAACGTCCTGACTTTC
medium-sized	TRBD2	TRBV6-1	TRBJ2-2	CASSEASGGVGELFF	TGTGCCAGCAGTGAAGCTAGCGGGGGGGTCGGGGAGCTGTTTTTT
NA	NA	TRBV1	TRBJ2-3	CASGGAGIADTQYF	TGCGCCAGCGGAGGGGCGGGGATCGCAGATACGCAGTATTTT
hyperexpanded	NA	TRBV6-8	TRBJ1-1	CASSPVEGLGSEAFF	TGTGCCAGCAGTCCCGTGGAGGGTCTGGGATCTGAAGCTTTCTTT
few	TRBD2	TRBV11-3	TRBJ2-3	CASSPSGSEGDTQYF	TGTGCCAGCAGTCCTAGCGGGAGCGAGGGAGATACGCAGTATTTT
NA	NA	TRBV6-8	TRBJ1-5	CASSYVADQPQHF	TGTGCCAGCAGTTACGTTGCGGATCAGCCCCAGCATTTT
NA	NA	TRBV29-1	TRBJ2-7	CSVGTGGQSYEQYF	TGCAGCGTTGGAACGGGGGGACAGTCCTACGAGCAGTACTTC
NA	NA	TRBV28	TRBJ1-2	CASIKRVFGGYTF	TGTGCCAGTATTAAACGTGTCTTTGGTGGCTACACCTTC
NA	TRBD2	TRBV6-8	TRBJ2-3	CASSEGTSGTDTQYF	TGTGCCAGCAGTGAGGGGACTAGCGGCACAGATACGCAGTATTTT
NA	NA	TRBV18	TRBJ2-7	CASSPWNTEYEQYF	TGTGCCAGCTCACCATGGAACACAGAATACGAGCAGTACTTC
medium-sized	NA	TRBV6-8	TRBJ1-5	CASNANQGTQPQHF	TGTGCCAGCAACGCCAATCAGGGTACTCAGCCCCAGCATTTT
NA	TRBD1	TRBV19	TRBJ1-5	CASADRGHSNQPQHF	TGTGCCAGTGCGGACAGGGGCCATAGCAATCAGCCCCAGCATTTT
NA	NA	TRBV29-1	TRBJ1-1	CSVARGEGTEAFF	TGCAGCGTTGCTAGGGGTGAGGGCACTGAAGCTTTCTTT
many	TRBD2	TRBV7-6	TRBJ2-1	CASSPGLAGINEQFF	TGTGCCAGCAGCCCCGGACTAGCGGGGATCAATGAGCAGTTCTTC
few	NA	TRBV28	TRBJ2-3	CASSPPSRLTDTQYF	TGTGCCAGCAGTCCCCCTAGCCGACTCACAGATACGCAGTATTTT
NA	TRBD1	TRBV19	TRBJ1-6	CASSTTGGGNSPLHF	TGTGCCAGTAGCACAACAGGGGGCGGCAATTCACCCCTCCACTTT
medium-sized	NA	TRBV11-3	TRBJ1-6	CASSSRNYNSPLHF	TGTGCCAGCAGCTCGCGCAACTATAATTCACCCCTCCACTTT